Listed below are T cell receptor beta chains from one sample, sequenced in a study. TCRdb re-called the RT-PCR reads with MiXCR, one entry per CDR3 protein. The sample contains hundreds of thousands of distinct CDR3 sequences, over 12% of which appear only once. Sequencing input: memory CD4+ T cells from blood. These receptors came from a female donor in good health, serving as a healthy control. CDR3s include the opening cysteine and the closing phenylalanine or tryptophan. The D gene is left open where the match is weak. The size entry is marked missing in some rows and otherwise reads once, few, many or a size class.

D,V,J,size,CDR3,DNA
TRBD1,TRBV6-5,TRBJ1-1,NA,CASRDRGRGTEAFF,TGTGCCAGCCGGGACAGGGGGCGAGGCACTGAAGCTTTCTTT
TRBD1,TRBV18,TRBJ2-1,few,CASSLLGQGLGEQFF,TGTGCCAGCTCACTGTTGGGACAGGGGTTGGGTGAGCAGTTCTTC
NA,TRBV20-1,TRBJ2-5,few,CSALEGRSQTQYF,TGCAGTGCTCTCGAGGGGAGGTCCCAGACCCAGTACTTC
TRBD1,TRBV30,TRBJ1-2,NA,CAWTGQGYGYTF,TGTGCCTGGACGGGACAGGGCTATGGCTACACCTTC
NA,TRBV10-3,TRBJ1-5,many,CAISPYLTGPHPQHF,TGTGCCATCAGTCCCTACTTGACAGGACCTCACCCCCAGCATTTT
TRBD1,TRBV7-2,TRBJ1-5,NA,CASSGQDQPQHF,TGTGCCAGCAGCGGACAGGATCAGCCCCAGCATTTT
NA,TRBV29-1,TRBJ1-5,few,CSVAGYSNQPQHF,TGCAGCGTTGCGGGTTACAGCAATCAGCCCCAGCATTTT
NA,TRBV11-3,TRBJ2-1,few,CASSLGPTGTNEQFF,TGTGCCAGCAGCTTAGGCCCCACAGGGACCAATGAGCAGTTCTTC
TRBD1,TRBV24-1,TRBJ2-3,few,CATSDPGTGGDTQYF,TGTGCCACCAGTGATCCCGGGACAGGGGGAGATACGCAGTATTTT
NA,TRBV11-2,TRBJ1-1,NA,CASRDAGTEAFF,TGTGCCAGCAGGGATGCGGGCACTGAAGCTTTCTTT
NA,TRBV10-1,TRBJ2-3,few,CASSEFVGMGTDTQYF,TGCGCCAGCAGTGAATTTGTGGGAATGGGCACAGATACGCAGTATTTT
TRBD1,TRBV6-1,TRBJ2-1,NA,CASNYQGVSYNEQFF,TGTGCCAGCAATTATCAGGGGGTCTCCTACAATGAGCAGTTCTTC
TRBD2,TRBV20-1,TRBJ2-5,few,CSAERGRGRRGGTQYF,TGCAGTGCCGAGAGAGGGAGAGGGAGGCGGGGGGGGACCCAGTACTTC
NA,TRBV7-2,TRBJ1-2,NA,CASSLGWGGPANYGYTF,TGTGCCAGCAGCTTAGGATGGGGGGGACCCGCTAACTATGGCTACACCTTC
NA,TRBV4-3,TRBJ1-4,few,CASSQDPPAATENEKLFF,TGCGCCAGCAGCCAAGATCCACCGGCAGCGACCGAAAATGAAAAACTGTTTTTT